A single T cell receptor (beta chain) is shown here with its context. This clonotype was detected only a few times. The antigen it recognizes is unknown. Per-base qualities were not stored, and no clone one base away is much larger. Trimming costs V 0 bases and J 7 bases, and their ends lie 16 bases apart. The germline V gene supplies CDR1 SGHRS and CDR2 YFSETQ. Counted from cysteine to phenylalanine, this CDR3 has 15 amino acids. Only CDR3 DNA is held: 45 bases, read in frame from base 1. This entry belongs to a study of breast tumors, draining lymph nodes, adjacent tissues listed by TCRdb under 2016. Regarding the research as a whole: TCR beta repertoires were compared across tumor, adjacent nontumor tissue and axillary lymph nodes obtained from breast cancer patients. In human breast cancer, the study set out to assess how tumor, surrounding tissue and draining lymph node repertoires relate to one another and whether T cells might be exchanged between them. General conclusions and limits of the study: Tumors showed preferential V and J gene usage, and their T-cell repertoire diversity fell below that of lymph nodes yet above that of nontumor tissue. The data were judged consistent with most tumor T cells deriving from the lymph node and then expanding within tumor tissue. The conclusion that tumor T cells originate in lymph nodes was presented as consistent with a hypothesis rather than as directly demonstrated. Tumor and nontumor tissue repertoires were significantly more similar in luminal-like than in basal-like breast cancer.

TCRdb lists the instrument as Illumina HiSeq 2000. TCR beta chain libraries were generated through multiplex PCR amplification. The amplified TCR beta chain products were analyzed by high-throughput sequencing. TCRdb redid the processing of the public reads, applying fastp at Q25 and MiXCR, and retained in-frame beta chains. Rows with one shared CDR3 protein collapse into an entry with the most common genes and DNA. For this sample there are fewer than 250,000 distinct CDR3 sequences; around 32% appear just once. Jointly, the top ten make up about 1.4% of the sample. The lymph node samples were taken from the axillary draining lymph nodes of breast cancer patients.

Input material: axillary lymph node tissue. The sequence links TRBV5-1 to TRBJ1-1, and possibly TRBD1, on 6 matching bases. This clonotype originated in a female donor with breast cancer. Some clones in this sample may be carry-over from other donors' samples. This receptor has the CDR3 CASSLEGGGIDEAFF. The nucleotide sequence reads TGCGCCAGCAGCTTGGAAGGAGGGGGGATTGATGAAGCTTTCTTT.